This T cell receptor beta chain appears in the sequencing data of a study of T cells after yellow fever vaccination. Study-wide background: When fractions had low cell numbers, they were prepared with SMART-Seq v4 Ultra Low Input. Study outcomes and limitations: The presence of abundant clonotypes contaminating from the bulk population was possible in FACS-sorted repertoires. Detected again after the booster were most primary-vaccination clones, at 96% CD4 and 88% CD8.

In its sample, this clonotype was seen a few times. Its antigen remains unidentified. UMIs were added to TCR cDNA along with a universal primer site when it was made by 5'RACE template switching. MiXCR, applied by TCRdb to the 5' RACE reads, yields one record per CDR3 protein. This repertoire shows about 150,000 distinct CDR3 sequences, under 7% found once; its top ten account for about 0.61%. Germline V lookup: CDR1 SQVTM, CDR2 ANQGSEA. The CDR3 is 18 residues long. The germline V and J ends were trimmed by 0 bases and 10 bases, with 30 bases remaining between them. The rearrangement joins TRBV29-1 to TRBJ2-5; D might be TRBD1 (6 bases). The input for sequencing was CD4+ T cells sorted from PBMCs, taken 10 days after the yellow fever booster vaccination. The TCR was taken from a man aged 30-40 years who received the YFV17D yellow fever vaccine. The CDR3 nucleotides read TGCAGCGTTGAAGATTTTGGGTCGGTCTGGGGGACAAAGGGTAACCAGTACTTC. Translating it yields CSVEDFGSVWGTKGNQYF.